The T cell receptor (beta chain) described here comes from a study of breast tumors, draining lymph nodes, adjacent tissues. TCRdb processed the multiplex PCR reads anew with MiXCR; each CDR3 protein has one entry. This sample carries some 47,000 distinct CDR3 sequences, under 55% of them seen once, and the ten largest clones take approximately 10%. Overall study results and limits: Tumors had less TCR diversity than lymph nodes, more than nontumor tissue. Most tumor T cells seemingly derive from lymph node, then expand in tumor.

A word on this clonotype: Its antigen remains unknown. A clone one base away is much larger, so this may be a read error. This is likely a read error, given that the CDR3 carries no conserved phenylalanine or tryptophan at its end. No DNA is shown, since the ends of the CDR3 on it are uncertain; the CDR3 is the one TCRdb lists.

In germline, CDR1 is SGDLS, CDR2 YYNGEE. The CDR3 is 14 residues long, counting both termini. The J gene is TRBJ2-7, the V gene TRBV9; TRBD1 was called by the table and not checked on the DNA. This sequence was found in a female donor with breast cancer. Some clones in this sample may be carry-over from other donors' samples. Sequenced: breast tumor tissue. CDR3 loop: CASSVDGRVDEQSS.